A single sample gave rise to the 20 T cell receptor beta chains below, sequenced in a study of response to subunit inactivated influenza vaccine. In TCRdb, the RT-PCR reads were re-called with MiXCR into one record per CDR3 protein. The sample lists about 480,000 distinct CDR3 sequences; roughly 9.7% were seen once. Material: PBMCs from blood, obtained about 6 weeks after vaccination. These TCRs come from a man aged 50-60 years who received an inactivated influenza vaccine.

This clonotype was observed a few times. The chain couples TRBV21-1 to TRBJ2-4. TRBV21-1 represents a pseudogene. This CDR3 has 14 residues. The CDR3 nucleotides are TGTGCCAGCAGCAAAGTGGTTGATGAAAACATTCAGTACTTC. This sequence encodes CASSKVVDENIQYF.

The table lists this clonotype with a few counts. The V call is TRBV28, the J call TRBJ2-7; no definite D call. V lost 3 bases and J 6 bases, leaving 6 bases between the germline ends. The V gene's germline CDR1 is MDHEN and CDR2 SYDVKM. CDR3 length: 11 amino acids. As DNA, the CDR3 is TGTGCCAGCAGTTTCCCGAGCGAGCAGTACTTC. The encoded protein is CASSFPSEQYF.

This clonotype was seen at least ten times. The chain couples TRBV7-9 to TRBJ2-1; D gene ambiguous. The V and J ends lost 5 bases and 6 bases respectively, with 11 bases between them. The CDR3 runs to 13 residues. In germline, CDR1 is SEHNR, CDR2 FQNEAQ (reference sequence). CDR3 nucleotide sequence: TGTGCCAGCAGCGTGGTTGGGTTCAATGAGCAGTTCTTC. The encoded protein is CASSVVGFNEQFF.

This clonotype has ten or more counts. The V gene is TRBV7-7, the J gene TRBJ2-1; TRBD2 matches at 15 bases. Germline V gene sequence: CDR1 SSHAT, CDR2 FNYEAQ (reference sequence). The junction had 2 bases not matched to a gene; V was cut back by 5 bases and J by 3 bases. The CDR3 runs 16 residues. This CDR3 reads CASSQGLAGGYNEQFF. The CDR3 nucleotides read TGTGCCAGCAGCCAGGGACTAGCGGGAGGCTACAATGAGCAGTTCTTC.

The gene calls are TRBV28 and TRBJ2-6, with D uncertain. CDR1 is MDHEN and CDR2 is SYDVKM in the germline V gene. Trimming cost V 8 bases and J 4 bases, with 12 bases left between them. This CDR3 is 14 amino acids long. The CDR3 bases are TGTGCCAGCCGGAGAAGGACCGGGGCCAACGTCCTGACTTTC. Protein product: CASRRRTGANVLTF.

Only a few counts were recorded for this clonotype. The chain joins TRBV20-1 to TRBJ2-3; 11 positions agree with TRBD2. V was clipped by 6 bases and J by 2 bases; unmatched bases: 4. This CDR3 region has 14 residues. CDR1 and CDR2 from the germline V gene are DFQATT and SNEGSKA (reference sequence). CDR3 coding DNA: TGCAGTGCGACGGGACTAGCGGTCACAGATACGCAGTATTTT. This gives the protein CSATGLAVTDTQYF.

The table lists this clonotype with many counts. The CDR3 region has the DNA TGTGCCAGCTCACTTGACCCCCAGGGCTACAATGAGCAGTTCTTC. Translating it yields CASSLDPQGYNEQFF. The rearrangement joins TRBV18 to TRBJ2-1, with a tentative D call TRBD1 (5 bases). V dropped 4 bases and J dropped 3 bases, with 13 bases sitting between them. In germline, CDR1 is KGHSH, CDR2 LQKENI. This CDR3 has 15 residues.

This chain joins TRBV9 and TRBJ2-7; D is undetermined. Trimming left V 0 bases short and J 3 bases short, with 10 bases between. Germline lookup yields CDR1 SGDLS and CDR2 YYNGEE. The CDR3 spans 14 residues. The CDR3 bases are TGTGCCAGCAGCGTAGGTGGGGAAGACTACGAGCAGTACTTC. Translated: CASSVGGEDYEQYF.

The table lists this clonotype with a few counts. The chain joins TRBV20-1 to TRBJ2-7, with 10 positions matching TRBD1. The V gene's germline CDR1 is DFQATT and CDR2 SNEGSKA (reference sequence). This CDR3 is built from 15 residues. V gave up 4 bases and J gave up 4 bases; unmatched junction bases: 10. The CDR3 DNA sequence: TGCAGTGCTAACGCCGGGACAGGGGTCCTATACGAGCAGTACTTC. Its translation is CSANAGTGVLYEQYF.

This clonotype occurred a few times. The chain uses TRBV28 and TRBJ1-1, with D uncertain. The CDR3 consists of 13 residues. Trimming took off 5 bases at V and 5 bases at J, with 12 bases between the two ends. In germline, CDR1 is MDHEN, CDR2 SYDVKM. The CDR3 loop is CASSPVSGTEAFF. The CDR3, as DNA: TGTGCCAGCAGTCCTGTATCGGGGACTGAAGCTTTCTTT.

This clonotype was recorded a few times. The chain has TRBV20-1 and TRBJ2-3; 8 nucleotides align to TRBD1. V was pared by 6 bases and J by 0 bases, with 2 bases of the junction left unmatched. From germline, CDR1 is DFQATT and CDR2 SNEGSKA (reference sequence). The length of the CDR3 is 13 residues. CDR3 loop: CSANRGSTDTQYF. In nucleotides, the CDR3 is TGCAGTGCAAACAGGGGGAGCACAGATACGCAGTATTTT.

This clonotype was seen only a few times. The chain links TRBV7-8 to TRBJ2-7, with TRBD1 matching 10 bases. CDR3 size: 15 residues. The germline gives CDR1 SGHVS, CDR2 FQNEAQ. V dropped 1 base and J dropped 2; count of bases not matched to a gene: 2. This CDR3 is CASSLEGTGAYEQYF. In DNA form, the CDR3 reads TGTGCCAGCAGCTTAGAAGGGACAGGGGCCTACGAGCAGTACTTC. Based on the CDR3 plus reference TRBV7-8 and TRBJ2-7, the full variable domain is GAGVSQSPRYKVAKRGQDVALRCDPISGHVSLFWYQQALGQGPEFLTYFQNEAQLDKSGLPSDRFFAERPEGSVSTLKIQRTQQEDSAVYLCASSLEGTGAYEQYFGPGTRLTVT.

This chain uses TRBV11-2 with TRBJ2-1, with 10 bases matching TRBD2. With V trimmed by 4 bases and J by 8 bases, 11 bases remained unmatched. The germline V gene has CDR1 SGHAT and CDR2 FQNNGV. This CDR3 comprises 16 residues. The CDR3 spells CASSSGSSGRLDEQFF. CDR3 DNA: TGTGCCAGCAGCTCCGGTTCTAGCGGGAGACTCGATGAGCAGTTCTTC.

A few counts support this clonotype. The DNA for the CDR3 is TGTGCCCACACCGACGGGGGGTACGAGCAGTACTTC. Amino acid sequence: CAHTDGGYEQYF. This rearrangement joins TRBV6-6 to TRBJ2-7; 7 bases agree with TRBD2. Germline V gene sequence: CDR1 MNHNY, CDR2 SVGAGI (reference sequence). Trimming took 11 bases from V and 4 from J; bases not matched to a gene: 8. The CDR3 is made up of 12 amino acids.

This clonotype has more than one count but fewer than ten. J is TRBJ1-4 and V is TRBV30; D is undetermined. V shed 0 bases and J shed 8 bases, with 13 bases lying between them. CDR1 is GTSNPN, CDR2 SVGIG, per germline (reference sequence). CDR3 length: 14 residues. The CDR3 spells CAWSVLGKREKLFF. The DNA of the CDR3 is TGTGCCTGGAGTGTGTTAGGAAAGAGGGAAAAACTGTTTTTT.

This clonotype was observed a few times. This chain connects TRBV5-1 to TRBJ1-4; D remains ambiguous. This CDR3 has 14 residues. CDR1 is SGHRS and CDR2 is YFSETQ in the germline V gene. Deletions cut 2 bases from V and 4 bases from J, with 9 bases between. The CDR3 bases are TGCGCCAGCAGCTTAAGAGATAATAATGAAAAACTGTTTTTT. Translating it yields CASSLRDNNEKLFF.

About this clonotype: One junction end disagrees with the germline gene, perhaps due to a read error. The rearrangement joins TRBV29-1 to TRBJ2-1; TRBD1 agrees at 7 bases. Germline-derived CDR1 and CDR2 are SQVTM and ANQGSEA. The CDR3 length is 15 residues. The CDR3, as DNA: TGCAGCGCTGAACTTCGGGACAGCTCCTACAATGAGCAGTTCTTC. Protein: CSAELRDSSYNEQFF.

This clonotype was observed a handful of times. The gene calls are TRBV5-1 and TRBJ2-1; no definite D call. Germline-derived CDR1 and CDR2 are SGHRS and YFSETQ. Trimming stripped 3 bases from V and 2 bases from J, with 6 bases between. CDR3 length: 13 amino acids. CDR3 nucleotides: TGCGCCAGCAGCTACCGGGCCTACAATGAGCAGTTCTTC. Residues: CASSYRAYNEQFF.

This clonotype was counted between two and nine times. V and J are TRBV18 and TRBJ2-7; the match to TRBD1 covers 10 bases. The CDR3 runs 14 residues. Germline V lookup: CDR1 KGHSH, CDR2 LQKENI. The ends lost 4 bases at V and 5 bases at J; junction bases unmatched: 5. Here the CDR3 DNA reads TGTGCCAGCTCACTGGGACAGGGGATCCACGAGCAGTACTTC. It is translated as CASSLGQGIHEQYF.

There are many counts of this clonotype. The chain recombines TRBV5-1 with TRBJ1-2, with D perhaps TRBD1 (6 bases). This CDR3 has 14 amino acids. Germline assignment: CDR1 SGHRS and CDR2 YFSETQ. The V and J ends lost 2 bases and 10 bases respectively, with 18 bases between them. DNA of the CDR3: TGCGCCAGCAGCTTAGCCAGGGGATCCCGTATCTACACCTTC. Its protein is CASSLARGSRIYTF.